A selection of T cell receptor beta chains follows, all from one sample in a study of blood T cell repertoires in COVID-19. Sequencing used immunoSEQ multiplex PCR; TCRdb keeps in-frame clones, though not all of them. The sample includes under 300,000 clones, approximately 87% of them seen just once. Material: peripheral blood. These receptors were obtained from a man in his 60s who had recovered from COVID-19. Each CDR3 is given without its conserved first and last residue. Where a row states a size, it is once, few, many or the class of an expanded clone; other rows omit it.

cdr3_length	clone_size	j_call	v_call	cdr3_aa
13	-	TRBJ2-3	TRBV5-1	ASSFRGSTTDTQY
12	-	TRBJ2-7	TRBV6-5	ASSYSTDIGTQY
10	-	TRBJ2-1	TRBV18	ASSQSTGREF
14	-	TRBJ2-1	TRBV19	ASSIDLSSGYNEQF
15	-	TRBJ2-2	TRBV5-8	ASSRTSGRANTGELF
12	-	TRBJ1-5	TRBV6-4	ARQAPVADQPQH
12	-	TRBJ2-7	TRBV6-5	ASSLAGVNYEQY
10	few	TRBJ2-1	TRBV7-9	ASSSTNHEQF
13	-	TRBJ2-2	TRBV28	ASTLGGYRTGELF
12	-	TRBJ1-2	TRBV28	ASRDTKANYGYT
11	-	TRBJ2-1	TRBV19	ASSDTSFDEQF
9	few	TRBJ1-2	TRBV30	AWSGNYGYT
13	-	TRBJ1-3	TRBV2	ASSRTGDSGNTIY
12	-	TRBJ1-1	TRBV30	ACPSGGLNTEAF
10	-	TRBJ2-1	TRBV7-8	ASSPRGLPQF
14	-	TRBJ2-1	TRBV15	ATSRDGGGAGNEQF
11	-	TRBJ2-7	TRBV5-1	ASSLGTGPPEY
13	-	TRBJ2-2	TRBV7-2	ASSPGTTNTGELF
11	-	TRBJ2-1	TRBV27	ASSPRSHNEQF
12	-	TRBJ1-1	TRBV7-3	ASSLEAVNTEAF
13	few	TRBJ1-2	TRBV18	ASSPGTGLDYGYT
13	-	TRBJ1-4	TRBV2	ASSAQQGANEKLF
11	-	TRBJ2-1	TRBV2	ASGTSVSYEQF
14	-	TRBJ1-1	TRBV28	ASRGTGGSGNTEAF
12	-	TRBJ2-3	TRBV5-4	ASSLVDTADTQY
10	-	TRBJ2-7	TRBV18	TSSQQDYEQY